The present entry profiles one TCR beta chain with its context. The sample originates from a study of long-term antiretroviral therapy in people with HIV. Across the study: Earliest sampling preceded the 2015 immediate-ART recommendation by about a decade.

The CDR3 consists of 13 residues. In germline, CDR1 is SGHRS, CDR2 YFSETQ. V lost 3 bases to trimming and J lost 4 bases, with 10 bases between them. Researchers report immunoSEQ v3.0 was run at survey level. Assay used: immunoSEQ multiplex PCR; TCRdb lists only in-frame clones, some missing. The repertoire consists of 17,000 or so clones, with around 82% occurring once and the leading ten covering approximately 4.2%. The source of this sequence is a man younger than 30 with HIV. Sequenced here: unsorted PBMCs, sampled 0.1 years before starting antiretroviral therapy. The gene calls are TRBV5-1 and TRBJ1-2; D is unclear. The CDR3 DNA follows: TGCGCCAGCAGCTCGGGTTCCAGCTATGGCTACACCTTC. Amino acid sequence: CASSSGSSYGYTF.